The rows below give T cell receptor beta chains drawn from one sample of a study of T cells and Merkel cell carcinoma outcomes. Assay used: immunoSEQ multiplex PCR; TCRdb lists only in-frame clones, some missing. The sample holds fewer than 2,500 clones, 77% seen once. The sample taken for sequencing was tumor tissue from Merkel cell carcinoma. The receptors were gathered from a human donor with Merkel cell carcinoma. Each CDR3 is given with its conserved first and last residue. The D gene is left open where the match is weak. Clone size is given for some rows only: seen once, a few or many times, or a class if the clone is expanded.

J gene	D gene	clone size	V gene	CDR3 protein	CDR3 DNA
TRBJ2-6	TRBD1	-	TRBV15	CAISRWTGTGANVLTF	TGTGCCATCAGCAGGTGGACAGGGACTGGGGCCAACGTCCTGACTTTC
TRBJ2-2	-	-	TRBV11-2	CASSLETGELFF	TGTGCCAGCAGCTTAGAGACCGGGGAGCTGTTTTTT
TRBJ2-5	TRBD2	-	TRBV18	CASSPEWREGHEIQYF	TGTGCCAGCTCACCAGAGTGGCGGGAGGGCCACGAGATCCAGTACTTC
TRBJ1-1	-	-	TRBV7-9	CASSPWSNTEAFF	TGTGCCAGCAGCCCCTGGTCGAACACTGAAGCTTTCTTT
TRBJ1-1	TRBD1	-	TRBV2	CASSWDRVMNTEAFF	TGTGCCAGCAGCTGGGACAGGGTGATGAACACTGAAGCTTTCTTT
TRBJ1-4	-	once	TRBV9	CASSSYGGEGGEKLFF	TGTGCCAGCAGCTCCTATGGAGGGGAGGGAGGCGAAAAACTGTTTTTT
TRBJ1-2	-	-	TRBV10-3	CAISEPESSGYTF	TGTGCCATCAGTGAGCCCGAGTCGTCTGGCTACACCTTT
TRBJ2-1	-	-	TRBV18	CASLSDLASYNEQFF	TGTGCCAGCTTATCCGATTTGGCCTCCTACAATGAGCAGTTCTTC
TRBJ1-2	-	-	TRBV5-1	CASSLGTAYGYTF	TGCGCCAGCAGCTTGGGGACTGCCTATGGCTACACCTTC
TRBJ1-1	-	-	TRBV19	CASSEYRVTEAFF	TGTGCCAGTAGTGAATACAGGGTCACTGAAGCTTTCTTT
TRBJ2-1	-	-	TRBV10-3	CAIGGVGGNEQFF	TGTGCCATCGGTGGGGTAGGAGGGAATGAGCAGTTCTTC
TRBJ1-2	-	-	TRBV11-2	CASSLGPFYGYTF	TGTGCCAGCAGCTTAGGGCCCTTTTATGGCTACACCTTC
TRBJ1-2	-	-	TRBV6-5	CASTTQGGNGYTF	TGTGCCAGCACGACTCAGGGAGGTAATGGCTACACCTTC
TRBJ2-7	TRBD2	-	TRBV5-1	CASRGLAIEQYF	TGCGCCAGCAGGGGACTAGCGATCGAGCAGTACTTC
TRBJ1-4	TRBD1	-	TRBV5-1	CASSLKGADEKLFF	TGCGCCAGCAGCTTGAAGGGGGCAGATGAAAAACTGTTTTTT
TRBJ1-6	TRBD1	-	TRBV9	CASSVQGGPDPLHF	TGTGCCAGCAGCGTCCAGGGGGGCCCCGATCCCCTCCACTTT
TRBJ1-2	TRBD1	-	TRBV19	CASSIGSGTGPTF	TGTGCCAGTAGTATAGGATCGGGGACAGGCCCCACCTTC
TRBJ2-7	-	-	TRBV2	CASNGIGGYEQYF	TGTGCCAGCAATGGGATTGGGGGCTACGAGCAGTACTTC
TRBJ1-1	-	-	TRBV18	CASSLERGSMNTEAFF	TGTGCCAGCTCACTAGAGAGGGGGTCCATGAACACTGAAGCTTTCTTT
TRBJ2-1	-	once	TRBV18	CASSPPLSGYNEQFF	TGTGCCAGCTCACCACCATTATCGGGTTACAATGAGCAGTTCTTC
TRBJ1-6	-	-	TRBV11-2	CASSLIHNSPLHF	TGTGCCAGCAGCCTTATACATAATTCACCCCTCCACTTT
TRBJ2-5	TRBD2	-	TRBV7-2	CASSLVAGGKETQYF	TGTGCCAGCAGCTTAGTAGCGGGAGGGAAAGAGACCCAGTACTTC
TRBJ1-2	-	-	TRBV6-1	CASSDKGPNYGYTF	TGTGCCAGCAGTGACAAGGGACCCAACTATGGCTACACCTTC
TRBJ2-7	TRBD2	few	TRBV18	CASSPASGGYEQYF	TGTGCCAGCTCACCAGCTAGCGGGGGATACGAGCAGTACTTC
TRBJ2-5	-	-	TRBV29-1	CSGDRDSQETQYF	TGCAGCGGAGACAGGGACTCCCAAGAGACCCAGTACTTC
TRBJ1-1	-	large	TRBV27	CASRGTGMPEAFF	TGTGCCAGCAGGGGAACAGGGATGCCTGAAGCTTTCTTT
TRBJ2-3	TRBD1	-	TRBV5-5	CASSLRTGGSDTQYF	TGTGCCAGCAGCCTTAGGACAGGGGGCTCAGATACGCAGTATTTT
TRBJ2-1	TRBD2	-	TRBV9	CASSVSGGNEQFF	TGTGCCAGCAGCGTGAGCGGGGGCAATGAGCAGTTCTTC
TRBJ2-2	-	-	TRBV19	CASSAGELFF	TGTGCCAGTAGTGCCGGGGAGCTGTTTTTT
TRBJ2-1	-	-	TRBV7-9	CASSLARGGRNEQFF	TGTGCCAGCAGCTTAGCGAGGGGGGGCAGGAATGAGCAGTTCTTC
TRBJ1-6	-	-	TRBV7-3	CASSLSVSNSPLHF	TGTGCCAGCAGCTTATCGGTCAGTAATTCACCCCTCCACTTT
TRBJ2-3	TRBD2	-	TRBV5-4	CASRKTSGGVDTQYF	TGTGCCAGCAGAAAGACTAGCGGGGGTGTAGATACGCAGTATTTT
TRBJ2-1	TRBD2	-	TRBV5-4	CASSLAGGRGGDEQFF	TGTGCCAGCAGCTTGGCCGGCGGGAGGGGTGGTGATGAGCAATTCTTC
TRBJ2-3	-	-	TRBV27	CASRLGTSTDTQYF	TGTGCCAGCAGGTTGGGGACAAGCACAGATACGCAGTATTTT
TRBJ1-5	-	few	TRBV5-1	CASSTGLTGQPQHF	TGCGCCAGCAGCACAGGCCTGACCGGTCAGCCCCAGCATTTT
TRBJ2-7	-	-	TRBV13	CTSSLRGGPDYEQYF	TGTACCAGCAGCCTACGAGGAGGACCCGACTACGAGCAGTACTTC
TRBJ2-7	TRBD2	large	TRBV7-9	CASSFPLTSASSYEQYF	TGTGCCAGCAGCTTCCCCCTCACTAGCGCTAGCTCCTACGAGCAGTACTTC
TRBJ2-3	-	-	TRBV15	CATGYYTDTQYF	TGTGCCACCGGGTACTATACAGATACGCAGTATTTT
TRBJ1-4	-	-	TRBV5-6	CASSLRSWVRGDEKLFF	TGTGCCAGCAGCTTGAGAAGCTGGGTCAGGGGAGATGAAAAACTGTTTTTT
TRBJ1-1	TRBD1	-	TRBV10-3	CAISVTGRTEAFF	TGTGCCATCAGTGTGACAGGGCGAACTGAAGCTTTCTTT
TRBJ1-1	-	-	TRBV6-1	CASRVYTEAFF	TGTGCCAGCAGGGTATACACTGAAGCTTTCTTT
TRBJ1-3	TRBD1	-	TRBV4-1	CASSQDGQGASSGNTIYF	TGCGCCAGCAGCCAAGATGGACAGGGGGCGAGCTCTGGAAACACCATATATTTT
TRBJ2-1	TRBD2	-	TRBV11-2	CASSFSSGVLEQFF	TGTGCCAGTAGCTTTTCTAGCGGGGTCCTTGAGCAGTTCTTC
TRBJ2-3	TRBD2	-	TRBV7-8	CASSLDGLAGTDTQYF	TGTGCCAGCAGCTTAGACGGACTAGCGGGCACAGATACGCAGTATTTT
TRBJ1-1	TRBD1	-	TRBV11-1	CASSLGRGQTEAFF	TGTGCCAGCAGCTTAGGGAGGGGGCAGACTGAAGCTTTCTTT
TRBJ2-1	TRBD2	-	TRBV9	CASSDRLAGMSYNEQFF	TGTGCCAGCAGCGACCGACTAGCGGGAATGTCCTACAATGAGCAGTTCTTC